Sequencing of this TCR beta chain was carried out in a study of blood T cell repertoires in COVID-19 (TCRdb year 2020). Some background on the complete study: Samples from collaborators originated in the United States, Italy and Spain and spanned both the acute and convalescent phases of COVID-19. Sample metadata almost always included a de-identified subject ID, COVID-19 status, age in years and sex. Where HLA class I and class II types were available, the types were taken from metadata supplied by the sample provider, not from assay-based typing. The prospective study material was composed of cDNA or gDNA derived from T cells, B-cell-depleted T cells, or PBMCs. The repertoires were released in a freely available public database meant as a resource for research on the immune response to SARS-CoV-2. Subjects who had been exposed to COVID-19, were actively infected with it, or had recovered from it provided the deeply sampled blood TCRbeta repertoires that made up the dataset. The samples were drawn from two sources: the first 160 participants of the ongoing ImmuneRACE study, and 1,000 to 1,500 subjects contributed by 6 global collaborators. General study outcomes and caveats: The amount of clinical and demographic metadata varied by source and participant and was provided uncurated.

In Seattle, one collaborating source enrolled patients while the infection was active and tracked those patients longitudinally over the course of disease. Each collaborating institution followed its own protocols to collect whole blood in K2EDTA tubes. For TCRbeta analysis, collaborators shipped samples in one of three forms: frozen whole blood, isolated PBMCs, or DNA extracted from either of those sample types. A word on this clone: This receptor's antigen is unknown. One base away there is no much larger clone; base qualities are not given.

The CDR3 runs 14 residues from the cysteine to the phenylalanine. Only the CDR3 part of the read is kept: 42 bases, read in frame from the first base. CDR1 KGHSH and CDR2 LQKENI are derived from the germline V gene. V is pruned by 3 bases and J by 4 bases, leaving 1 base of the junction without a gene match. TCRbeta CDR3 regions were amplified from genomic DNA using the immunoSEQ Assay, a bias-controlled multiplex PCR. As for the authors' bioinformatics: The number of nucleated cells in each sample was estimated from the amplification of reference gene primers within the assay. To quantify the absolute abundance of each unique TCRbeta CDR3 rearrangement, sequence reads were collapsed and filtered. Productive Simpson clonality was computed per sample as the square root of Simpson's diversity index over productive rearrangements. In its TCRdb copy, this immuneACCESS table keeps in-frame sequences only and misses some clones. Where compared with another copy, unresolved V genes explain less than half of these, and the others have no known cause. V and J calls and clone size follow that table, whereas D and trimming were derived from the DNA. The sample table records just under 350,000 clones; over 70% of these occur just once. The ten largest account for about 6.9% of the sample.

The sequencing input was peripheral blood. Recombination joined TRBV18 with TRBJ2-2, with TRBD1 matching 8 junction bases. This receptor was identified in a woman aged 45-59 years with COVID-19, enrolled during active disease. The CDR3 here reads CASSPDRGTGELFF. Here is the DNA: TGTGCCAGCTCACCCGACAGGGGCACCGGGGAGCTGTTTTTT.